This TCR beta chain was observed in a study of blood T cell repertoires in COVID-19. In the study overall: The United States, Italy and Spain provided the acute and convalescent COVID-19 samples. From T cells, B-cell-depleted T cells, or PBMCs came the material, which was cDNA or gDNA.

With 3 bases removed from V and 4 bases from J, the gap between germline ends came to 12 bases. The CDR3 totals 14 residues. Germline CDR1 reads MNHNS; CDR2 reads SASEGT. Original methodology: Estimates of nucleated cell counts were drawn from the amplification of reference gene primers. Method: immunoSEQ multiplex PCR; TCRdb's copy keeps in-frame clones and lacks some. The V and J calls and the clone size are those of that table, but D and trimming were determined from the DNA. The top ten clones hold roughly 11% of a sample with about 130,000 clones, around four fifths of them seen once. This chain connects TRBV6-1 to TRBJ1-1, with D possibly matching TRBD1 (6 bases). The TCR comes from a man aged 60 to 69 who had recovered from COVID-19. The sample comprised peripheral blood. CDR3 amino acids: CASSEGTGFTEAFF. CDR3 DNA sequence: TGTGCCAGCAGTGAGGGTACAGGGTTCACTGAAGCTTTCTTT.